The rows below give T cell receptor beta chains drawn from one sample of a study of cytomegalovirus exposure and HLA in healthy donors. Using immunoSEQ multiplex PCR, the repertoire was profiled, and TCRdb retains in-frame clones only, with some absent. This sample has fewer than 130,000 clones, with over 65% found just once. The sequencing input was PBMCs. All receptors derive from a female donor in good health and CMV-seropositive. Each CDR3 is given with its conserved first and last residue. Fields, in order: J gene, clone size, D gene, V gene, CDR3 protein, CDR3 DNA. The D gene is left open where the match is weak. Not all rows give a size; the values are once, few, many and, for expanded clones, a class.

TRBJ1-1,NA,NA,TRBV14,CASSQGLLHSKNTEAFF,TGTGCCAGCAGCCAAGGGTTGTTGCACTCCAAGAACACTGAAGCTTTCTTT
TRBJ1-5,NA,TRBD1,TRBV5-5,CASSLGTGNSNQPQHF,TGTGCCAGCAGCTTGGGGACAGGGAACAGCAATCAGCCCCAGCATTTT
TRBJ2-3,NA,NA,TRBV5-1,CASSFIGGRGTDTQYF,TGCGCCAGCAGCTTTATCGGGGGAAGGGGCACAGATACGCAGTATTTT
TRBJ2-3,few,TRBD2,TRBV7-8,CASSLPLATLLTDTQYF,TGTGCCAGCAGCTTACCACTAGCGACCTTACTCACAGATACGCAGTATTTT
TRBJ1-3,NA,NA,TRBV28,CASSLRFRNTIYF,TGTGCCAGCAGTCTTCGCTTCAGGAACACCATATATTTT
TRBJ2-2,NA,NA,TRBV18,CASSPPGRTGELFF,TGTGCCAGCTCACCTCCTGGGCGAACCGGGGAGCTGTTTTTT
TRBJ2-6,NA,NA,TRBV5-4,CASSFGGAAGANVLTF,TGTGCCAGCAGCTTCGGGGGAGCGGCTGGGGCCAACGTCCTGACTTTC
TRBJ2-3,NA,NA,TRBV7-6,CASSSSPVGTDTQYF,TGTGCCAGCAGCTCTAGCCCAGTGGGGACAGATACGCAGTATTTT
TRBJ1-4,few,NA,TRBV7-9,CASTRGGFNEKLFF,TGTGCCAGCACCCGAGGTGGATTTAATGAAAAACTGTTTTTT
TRBJ2-1,NA,NA,TRBV11-3,CASSQGSNEQFF,TGTGCCAGCAGCCAGGGGTCGAATGAGCAGTTCTTC
TRBJ2-3,NA,NA,TRBV7-9,CASSLGYLSTDTQYF,TGTGCCAGCAGCCTCGGGTACCTGAGCACAGATACGCAGTATTTT
TRBJ1-2,NA,NA,TRBV29-1,CSAGNRDGYTF,TGCAGCGCCGGCAATCGGGATGGCTACACCTTC
TRBJ2-1,NA,TRBD1,TRBV5-1,CASSVTGGEQFF,TGCGCCAGCAGCGTGACAGGGGGAGAGCAGTTCTTC
TRBJ2-5,NA,NA,TRBV2,CASTATSFETQYF,TGTGCCAGCACGGCGACTAGTTTTGAGACCCAGTACTTC
TRBJ2-5,once,TRBD1,TRBV28,CASSFRQGLRETQYF,TGTGCCAGCAGTTTTCGACAGGGGTTAAGAGAGACCCAGTACTTC
TRBJ2-3,NA,NA,TRBV4-2,CASSPGLPDTQYF,TGTGCCAGCAGCCCGGGACTTCCAGATACGCAGTATTTT
TRBJ2-3,few,NA,TRBV9,CASSANKRSGTDTQYF,TGTGCCAGCAGCGCCAACAAGAGAAGCGGCACAGATACGCAGTATTTT
TRBJ2-5,NA,NA,TRBV7-2,CASSGRGVETQYF,TGTGCCAGCAGCGGGAGGGGGGTAGAGACCCAGTACTTC
TRBJ1-6,NA,NA,TRBV7-8,CASSTRGGGYNSPLHF,TGTGCCAGCAGCACCCGTGGGGGCGGATATAATTCACCCCTCCACTTT
TRBJ2-3,NA,TRBD2,TRBV7-3,CASSPFSGSTDTQYF,TGTGCCAGCAGCCCCTTTAGCGGGAGCACAGATACGCAGTATTTT
TRBJ2-2,NA,NA,TRBV5-6,CASSTTSTGKAGELFF,TGTGCCAGCAGCACTACTTCAACAGGGAAAGCCGGGGAGCTGTTTTTT
TRBJ1-6,NA,NA,TRBV28,CASNIRRGSYNSPLHF,TGTGCCAGCAATATCCGGCGGGGCTCCTATAATTCACCCCTCCACTTT
TRBJ1-1,NA,NA,TRBV15,CATSRGHPSSRAFF,TGTGCCACCAGCAGAGGACACCCGAGCAGTAGGGCTTTCTTT
TRBJ2-1,NA,NA,TRBV9,CASSVVGLGRNEQFF,TGTGCCAGCAGCGTAGTGGGTCTGGGGAGAAATGAGCAGTTCTTC
TRBJ2-5,once,NA,TRBV5-1,CASTPTGQGQETQYF,TGCGCCAGCACCCCAACAGGTCAGGGCCAAGAGACCCAGTACTTC
TRBJ2-3,once,TRBD2,TRBV5-1,CASTQGGRAGQDPQYF,TGCGCCAGCACCCAAGGCGGGAGGGCAGGACAGGATCCGCAGTATTTT
TRBJ1-1,NA,TRBD1,TRBV5-1,CASRRQGGLNTEAFF,TGCGCCAGCCGAAGACAGGGTGGGCTGAACACTGAAGCTTTCTTT
TRBJ1-5,NA,NA,TRBV29-1,CSVGHTNQPQHF,TGCAGCGTTGGACATACTAATCAGCCCCAGCATTTT
TRBJ2-7,NA,TRBD2,TRBV7-2,CASSPVGDLSGGADEQYF,TGTGCCAGCAGCCCCGTCGGGGATCTTAGCGGGGGGGCCGACGAGCAGTACTTC
TRBJ1-1,NA,TRBD1,TRBV4-1,CARPGQGAEGMNTEAFF,TGCGCCAGACCGGGACAGGGGGCGGAAGGCATGAACACTGAAGCTTTCTTT
TRBJ2-7,NA,TRBD2,TRBV12-5,CASGLWVGGTGEQYF,TGTGCTAGTGGTTTGTGGGTGGGGGGGACGGGGGAGCAGTACTTC
TRBJ2-7,NA,NA,TRBV18,CASSSGSYEQYF,TGTGCCAGCTCATCGGGTTCCTACGAGCAGTACTTC
TRBJ2-3,once,NA,TRBV7-8,CASSLEELMTDTQYF,TGTGCCAGCAGCTTAGAGGAGTTAATGACAGATACGCAGTATTTT
TRBJ2-7,NA,TRBD2,TRBV15,CATSTGLANYEQYF,TGTGCCACCAGCACCGGACTAGCCAACTACGAGCAGTACTTC
TRBJ1-1,NA,NA,TRBV6-1,CASITAPASGTEAFF,TGTGCCAGCATCACGGCCCCGGCTTCAGGAACTGAAGCTTTCTTT
TRBJ2-5,NA,TRBD2,TRBV28,CASSQPSYEREPRETQYF,TGTGCCAGCAGTCAACCTTCCTATGAGCGGGAGCCCCGGGAGACCCAGTACTTC
TRBJ1-1,few,TRBD1,TRBV6-5,CASSMGQGDRSFF,TGTGCCAGCAGTATGGGACAGGGAGACCGTTCTTTCTTT
TRBJ2-3,NA,TRBD2,TRBV5-1,CASSSLAGVRTDTQYF,TGCGCCAGCAGCTCCCTAGCGGGAGTACGTACAGATACGCAGTATTTT
TRBJ2-7,few,NA,TRBV29-1,CSVEPGSGEQYF,TGCAGCGTTGAACCAGGGTCGGGCGAGCAGTACTTC
TRBJ2-5,NA,TRBD2,TRBV7-2,CASSLEGRLALQETQYF,TGTGCCAGCAGCTTAGAGGGGAGACTAGCTCTACAGGAGACCCAGTACTTC
TRBJ2-3,once,NA,TRBV6-6,CASRLIGVTDTQYF,TGTGCCAGCAGGTTAATCGGGGTCACAGATACGCAGTATTTT
TRBJ2-5,NA,TRBD2,TRBV2,CASRGLAGPRETQYF,TGTGCCAGCCGCGGACTAGCGGGACCCAGAGAGACCCAGTACTTC
TRBJ2-2,NA,NA,TRBV7-9,CASSLGAANLHITGELFF,TGTGCCAGCAGCTTAGGGGCAGCTAATCTACATATCACCGGGGAGCTGTTTTTT
TRBJ2-5,NA,TRBD2,TRBV28,CASSPGTSGRFQETQYF,TGTGCCAGCAGCCCTGGGACTAGCGGGAGGTTCCAAGAGACCCAGTACTTC
TRBJ2-2,NA,NA,TRBV28,CASSFPGAGVTGELFF,TGTGCCAGCAGTTTCCCGGGGGCGGGGGTCACCGGGGAGCTGTTTTTT
TRBJ1-1,NA,TRBD1,TRBV5-1,CASGDRVAPNTEAFF,TGCGCCAGCGGGGACAGGGTGGCCCCTAACACTGAAGCTTTCTTT
TRBJ2-1,NA,NA,TRBV7-9,CASRPIDIYNEQFF,TGTGCCAGCAGACCTATTGACATTTACAATGAGCAGTTCTTC
TRBJ2-7,NA,NA,TRBV15,CATSDGTLGTEEQYF,TGTGCCACCAGCGATGGGACACTGGGGACGGAAGAGCAGTACTTC
TRBJ1-2,NA,NA,TRBV7-2,CASSPQGGDYGYTF,TGTGCCAGCAGCCCACAGGGTGGAGACTATGGCTACACCTTC
TRBJ2-2,NA,NA,TRBV2,CASRSGIGQSIIRELFF,TGTGCCAGCAGGAGTGGTATTGGACAGAGCATCATCCGGGAGCTGTTTTTT
TRBJ2-7,NA,NA,TRBV7-8,CASSLAYVFRGSSYEQYF,TGTGCCAGCAGCTTAGCGTACGTCTTCCGGGGGAGCTCCTACGAGCAGTACTTC
TRBJ1-3,NA,NA,TRBV5-8,CASSFRNTIYF,TGTGCCAGCAGCTTCAGAAACACCATATATTTT
TRBJ2-3,NA,NA,TRBV5-1,CASSFQGTDTQYF,TGCGCCAGCAGTTTTCAGGGAACAGATACGCAGTATTTT
TRBJ2-6,NA,TRBD1,TRBV9,CASSLLGQGLNSGANVLTF,TGTGCCAGCAGCCTCCTGGGACAGGGGCTTAACTCTGGGGCCAACGTCCTGACTTTC
TRBJ2-7,few,TRBD1,TRBV11-1,CASSSGQGNYEQYF,TGTGCCAGCAGCTCGGGACAGGGGAACTACGAGCAGTACTTC
TRBJ2-2,NA,NA,TRBV4-1,CASSQVYGGPRGELFF,TGCGCCAGCAGCCAGGTTTACGGGGGGCCCAGAGGGGAGCTGTTTTTT